This T cell receptor beta chain comes out of a study of vaccination effects on CD4 cells after COVID-19. On the study more broadly: Participants received two doses of either the BNT162b2 or mRNA-1273 vaccine. Study-level findings and limits: No early post-infection timepoints were available in the study, which also included few convalescent patients. Late post-vaccination samples showed marked contraction of infection- and vaccine-induced clones.

This clone came up a few times. Its specificity is unknown. Pools of viral peptides were used by the ViraFEST assay to expand antigen-specific CD4+ T cells ahead of sequencing. Cultured cells yielded isolated CD4+ T cells after 10 days. Neither prior SARS-CoV-2 infection nor positive nucleocapsid antibodies were present in the vaccine recipients. Half the medium was swapped for IL-2 medium on days 3 and 7. The germline V gene has CDR1 LNHDA and CDR2 SQIVND (reference sequence). V was pared by 6 bases and J by 5 bases, with 17 bases between. The CDR3 has 15 amino acids. Some clones are missing from TCRdb's copy, which holds only in-frame ones; the method was immunoSEQ multiplex PCR. Of about 73,000 clones listed, roughly 74% are singletons.

The source material was CD4+ T cells from PBMCs cultured with HCoV-NL63 spike peptides, sampled before COVID-19 vaccination. The TCR sequence derives from a human donor who received a COVID-19 vaccine. V is TRBV19 and J is TRBJ1-5, with D possibly TRBD1 on 6 matching bases. For the CDR3, the DNA is TGTGCCAGTAGGACGTCGGTAGGGGGGTATCAGCCCCAGCATTTT. This gives the protein CASRTSVGGYQPQHF. Full variable domain (outside the CDR3, taken from reference TRBV19 and TRBJ1-5): DGGITQSPKYLFRKEGQNVTLSCEQNLNHDAMYWYRQDPGQGLRLIYYSQIVNDFQKGDIAEGYSVSREKKESFPLTVTSAQKNPTAFYLCASRTSVGGYQPQHFGDGTRLSIL.